This T cell receptor (beta chain) was sequenced during a study of CD8 T cells in Susac syndrome. The RNA input was about 0.5 to 1 ug, and it was reverse transcribed with random hexamers. An immunoSEQ multiplex PCR amplified TCR beta CDR3 over 54 Vbeta and 13 Jbeta. Via MiXCR, TCRdb re-called the immunoSEQ multiplex PCR reads, giving one row per CDR3 protein. The top ten hold 0.3% to 0.4% of the sample, which has approximately 76,000 distinct CDR3 sequences, about 95% seen once. The CDR3 length is 15 residues. CDR1 and CDR2 (germline): MNHEY, SVGAGI. Trimming cost V 6 bases and J 4 bases, with 18 bases left between them. TCR beta was sequenced from blood CD8+ and CD4+ T cells. The multiple sclerosis controls consisted of treatment-naive patients with relapsing-remitting disease, either stable or active. TEMRA cells were FACS-enriched, while CD8+ and CD4+ T cells were negatively isolated.

The TCR comes from a human donor with multiple sclerosis. Sequencing was performed on CD8+ T cells from PBMCs. The V call is TRBV6-5, the J call TRBJ1-1; weak D call: TRBD1 (6 bases). CDR3 in DNA: TGTGCCAGCAGACGCAACAGGGAGGTTGGCACTGAAGCTTTCTTT. Amino acid sequence: CASRRNREVGTEAFF.